These T cell receptor beta chains were read from a single sample in a study of regulatory T cells in long-lasting Graves disease. TCRdb redid the calling of the multiplex PCR reads with MiXCR, one entry per CDR3 protein. The sample includes over 300,000 distinct CDR3 sequences, roughly a fifth of them seen just once. The material was peripheral blood mononuclear cells (PBMCs), obtained when the disease was refractory, from a patient treated with antithyroid drugs. The receptors shown here come from a female donor with Graves disease. CDR3s include the opening cysteine and the closing phenylalanine or tryptophan. Fields, in order: D gene, V gene, clone size, J gene, CDR3 DNA, CDR3 protein. The D gene is left open where the match is weak. Clone sizes are given selectively: once, few, many, or a class where the clone is expanded.

D: TRBD1
V: TRBV5-1
size: few
J: TRBJ2-3
DNA: TGCGCCAGCAGCTTGGGCGGGACAGGATCCACAGATACGCAGTATTTT
CDR3: CASSLGGTGSTDTQYF

D: NA
V: TRBV7-9
size: many
J: TRBJ1-2
DNA: TGTGCCAGCAGCCGATATATCCGTGGCTACACCTTC
CDR3: CASSRYIRGYTF

D: NA
V: TRBV5-5
size: many
J: TRBJ2-7
DNA: TGTGCCAGCAGCTTGGCTTTACGCTACGAGCAGTACTTC
CDR3: CASSLALRYEQYF

D: NA
V: TRBV6-9
size: few
J: TRBJ1-1
DNA: TGTGCCAGCAGTTACGTTCAGGGAGGGACTGAAGCTTTCTTT
CDR3: CASSYVQGGTEAFF

D: TRBD1
V: TRBV6-1
size: NA
J: TRBJ2-1
DNA: TGTGCCAGCAGAACACTCTCCGGGACAGGGCGTAACGATGAGCAGTTCTTC
CDR3: CASRTLSGTGRNDEQFF

D: TRBD1
V: TRBV20-1
size: few
J: TRBJ2-5
DNA: TGCAGTGCTACAATTCAGGGACAGATTCAAGAGACCCAGTACTTC
CDR3: CSATIQGQIQETQYF

D: NA
V: TRBV27
size: few
J: TRBJ2-3
DNA: TGTGCCAGCAGTTTACGTCTCGTCGGGGGCACAGATACGCAGTATTTT
CDR3: CASSLRLVGGTDTQYF

D: NA
V: TRBV28
size: few
J: TRBJ2-6
DNA: TGTGCCAGCAGTTTTCGGCCCAGGGCGGTCTCTGGGGCCAACGTCCTGACTTTC
CDR3: CASSFRPRAVSGANVLTF

D: TRBD1
V: TRBV12-3/TRBV12-4
size: many
J: TRBJ2-7
DNA: TGTGCCAGCAGTTCCCGGACAGGGAGGTACGAGCAGTACTTC
CDR3: CASSSRTGRYEQYF

D: NA
V: TRBV12-3/TRBV12-4
size: few
J: TRBJ2-1
DNA: TGTGCCAGCAGTTTCCCCGGCTCCAATGAGCAGTTCTTC
CDR3: CASSFPGSNEQFF

D: TRBD2
V: TRBV5-1
size: many
J: TRBJ2-7
DNA: TGCGCCAGCAGCTTCTCTAGCGGGGATGCCTACGAGCAGTACTTC
CDR3: CASSFSSGDAYEQYF

D: NA
V: TRBV13
size: NA
J: TRBJ2-3
DNA: TGTGCCAGCAGCTTAAACGGGAATCCCACAGATACGCAGTATTTT
CDR3: CASSLNGNPTDTQYF

D: TRBD1
V: TRBV7-2
size: few
J: TRBJ2-4
DNA: TGTGCCAGCAGCCTTCGACAGGGGTTAGCCAAAAACATTCAGTACTTC
CDR3: CASSLRQGLAKNIQYF

D: NA
V: TRBV7-2
size: many
J: TRBJ2-7
DNA: TGTGCCAGCAGCCCAGGGTTCTCATTGGCCTACGAGCAGTACTTC
CDR3: CASSPGFSLAYEQYF

D: TRBD1
V: TRBV28
size: many
J: TRBJ1-2
DNA: TGTGCCAGCAGGAAACCGGGACAGATTCAGGGCTACACCTTC
CDR3: CASRKPGQIQGYTF

D: NA
V: TRBV2
size: many
J: TRBJ2-5
DNA: TGTGCCAGCAGTGAACTAACTCAAGAGACCCAGTACTTC
CDR3: CASSELTQETQYF

D: NA
V: TRBV12-3/TRBV12-4
size: many
J: TRBJ2-7
DNA: TGTGCCAGCAGTTTAGAGACAGGTAAAGCCTACGAGCAGTACTTC
CDR3: CASSLETGKAYEQYF

D: NA
V: TRBV5-4
size: NA
J: TRBJ2-5
DNA: TGTGCCAGCAGCACCGGACAGGGAGGGCAACAAGAGACCCAGTACTTC
CDR3: CASSTGQGGQQETQYF

D: NA
V: TRBV6-2/TRBV6-3
size: NA
J: TRBJ1-4
DNA: TGTGCCAGCAGTAACCGCGCAGGGGCGGCTAATGAAAAACTGTTTTTT
CDR3: CASSNRAGAANEKLFF

D: NA
V: TRBV2
size: many
J: TRBJ2-3
DNA: TGTGCCAGCAGTGAGGGAGCGGTGGGACCGCAGTATTTT
CDR3: CASSEGAVGPQYF

D: TRBD1
V: TRBV9
size: NA
J: TRBJ1-2
DNA: TGTGCCAGCGGGACAGGGGTTAGAGAGGGCTACACCTTC
CDR3: CASGTGVREGYTF

D: NA
V: TRBV12-3/TRBV12-4
size: many
J: TRBJ2-5
DNA: TGTGCCAGCAGTTGGGAAGGGGGGACTACGCCTTCCTACTTC
CDR3: CASSWEGGTTPSYF

D: NA
V: TRBV5-1
size: NA
J: TRBJ2-2
DNA: TGCGCCAGCCTCGACAGGTTCACCGGGGAGCTGTTTTTT
CDR3: CASLDRFTGELFF

D: NA
V: TRBV10-3
size: many
J: TRBJ1-1
DNA: TGTGCCATCAGAGCGGGGACGGCGAACACTGAAGCTTTCTTT
CDR3: CAIRAGTANTEAFF

D: NA
V: TRBV7-2
size: NA
J: TRBJ1-5
DNA: TGTGCCAGCAGCTTTCTGGGGGCGGGTCAGCCCCAGCATTTT
CDR3: CASSFLGAGQPQHF

D: NA
V: TRBV12-3/TRBV12-4
size: many
J: TRBJ1-5
DNA: TGTGCCAGCAGTCCGCCGGGGGCGATTAGTCAGCCCCAGCATTTT
CDR3: CASSPPGAISQPQHF

D: NA
V: TRBV18
size: many
J: TRBJ1-2
DNA: TGTGCCAGCTCCCAATCCGGGACGACTAACTATGGCTACACCTTC
CDR3: CASSQSGTTNYGYTF

D: NA
V: TRBV27
size: NA
J: TRBJ2-7
DNA: TGTGCCAGCAGCCGAACGCGTTACGGTGAGCAGTACTTC
CDR3: CASSRTRYGEQYF

D: NA
V: TRBV24-1
size: many
J: TRBJ1-1
DNA: TGTGCCACCAGTGGAAGTTCGGGGTTGGCTTTCTTT
CDR3: CATSGSSGLAFF

D: NA
V: TRBV28
size: few
J: TRBJ2-1
DNA: TGTGCCAGCAGTTTCGTGGACAGTCAGAAGTTCTTC
CDR3: CASSFVDSQKFF

D: TRBD2
V: TRBV28
size: NA
J: TRBJ2-3
DNA: TGTGCCAGCAGTTTAGGCGGGAGGGGCACAGATACGCAGTATTTT
CDR3: CASSLGGRGTDTQYF

D: NA
V: TRBV5-5
size: few
J: TRBJ2-7
DNA: TGTGCCAGCAGGGTAGGGGGTGTATCCGAGCAGTACTTC
CDR3: CASRVGGVSEQYF

D: NA
V: TRBV2
size: many
J: TRBJ1-1
DNA: TGTGCCAGCACCTCCCTCGGAGCATTGAACACTGAAGCTTTCTTT
CDR3: CASTSLGALNTEAFF

D: NA
V: TRBV12-3/TRBV12-4
size: many
J: TRBJ2-7
DNA: TGTGCCAGCAGTTTAGGGGCGGGCAACGAGCAGTACTTC
CDR3: CASSLGAGNEQYF

D: NA
V: TRBV14
size: few
J: TRBJ2-7
DNA: TGTGCCAGCAGCCAAGCAGGGAGGTACGAGCAGTACTTC
CDR3: CASSQAGRYEQYF

D: TRBD2
V: TRBV5-1
size: few
J: TRBJ2-2
DNA: TGCGCCAGCAGCCCCGGACTAGCGGGAAACACCGGGGAGCTGTTTTTT
CDR3: CASSPGLAGNTGELFF

D: TRBD1
V: TRBV28
size: many
J: TRBJ1-5
DNA: TGTGCCAGCAGTTCCCCGGGACAGAGTAATCAGCCCCAGCATTTT
CDR3: CASSSPGQSNQPQHF

D: NA
V: TRBV7-2
size: many
J: TRBJ2-6
DNA: TGTGCCAGCAGCTTAGTGCCGACCGGCTCTGGGGCCAACGTCCTGACTTTC
CDR3: CASSLVPTGSGANVLTF

D: TRBD1
V: TRBV12-3/TRBV12-4
size: many
J: TRBJ1-1
DNA: TGTGCCAGCAGCCACCGGACAGGGAACACTGAAGCTTTCTTT
CDR3: CASSHRTGNTEAFF

D: TRBD1
V: TRBV4-1
size: NA
J: TRBJ2-5
DNA: TGCGCCAGCAGCCAAGATAGCCAGGGGGCGTGGGTCCAAGAGACCCAGTACTTC
CDR3: CASSQDSQGAWVQETQYF

D: TRBD1
V: TRBV10-3
size: NA
J: TRBJ1-2
DNA: TGTGCCATTCAAATGACAGGGAACTATGGCTACACCTTC
CDR3: CAIQMTGNYGYTF

D: TRBD2
V: TRBV7-6
size: NA
J: TRBJ2-2
DNA: TGTGCCAGCAGCTTAGTACTAGCGGGGGGGCCGCGGACCGGGGAGCTGTTTTTT
CDR3: CASSLVLAGGPRTGELFF

D: NA
V: TRBV7-2
size: many
J: TRBJ2-7
DNA: TGTGCCAGCAGCTTAGAAATCGGTGAGCAGTACTTC
CDR3: CASSLEIGEQYF

D: NA
V: TRBV7-3
size: NA
J: TRBJ2-2
DNA: TGTGCCAGCAGCCCTACCAACACCGGGGAGCTGTTTTTT
CDR3: CASSPTNTGELFF

D: NA
V: TRBV20-1
size: NA
J: TRBJ2-4
DNA: TGCAGTGCTAGAGCGAGAAGCCTGGGGGACATTCAGTACTTC
CDR3: CSARARSLGDIQYF

D: TRBD1
V: TRBV11-2
size: NA
J: TRBJ1-1
DNA: TGTGCCAGCAGCTTATATTGGGACAGGGGGCATACTGAAGCTTTCTTT
CDR3: CASSLYWDRGHTEAFF

D: TRBD2
V: TRBV6-5
size: NA
J: TRBJ2-2
DNA: TGTACCAGCAGTTACACTCGCGGGGGGGCCGGGGAGCTGTTTTTT
CDR3: CTSSYTRGGAGELFF

D: TRBD1
V: TRBV7-3
size: many
J: TRBJ2-7
DNA: TGTGCCAGCAGCCTATCCCCCGGGACAGTTCCCAACGAGCAGTACTTC
CDR3: CASSLSPGTVPNEQYF

D: TRBD1
V: TRBV12-3/TRBV12-4
size: many
J: TRBJ1-2
DNA: TGTGCCAGCAGTTCAAACAGGGGTCGCGGCTACACCTTC
CDR3: CASSSNRGRGYTF

D: NA
V: TRBV5-5
size: few
J: TRBJ1-1
DNA: TGTGCCAGCAGCTTCCAAGTATGGCCCCAGGCCAATTTGGGGGCTTTCTTT
CDR3: CASSFQVWPQANLGAFF

D: NA
V: TRBV10-3
size: few
J: TRBJ2-1
DNA: TGTGCCACCTTGGGACTTTCAAACTCCTACAATGAGCAGTTCTTC
CDR3: CATLGLSNSYNEQFF